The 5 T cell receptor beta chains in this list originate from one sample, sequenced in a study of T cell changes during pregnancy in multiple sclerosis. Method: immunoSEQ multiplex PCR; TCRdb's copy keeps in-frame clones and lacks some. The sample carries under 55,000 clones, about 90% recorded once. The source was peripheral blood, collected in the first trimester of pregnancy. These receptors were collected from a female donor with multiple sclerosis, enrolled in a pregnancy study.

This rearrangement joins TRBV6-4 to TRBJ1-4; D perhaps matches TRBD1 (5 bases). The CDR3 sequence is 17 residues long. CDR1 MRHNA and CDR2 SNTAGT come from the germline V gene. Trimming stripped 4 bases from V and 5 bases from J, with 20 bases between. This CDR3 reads CASSGPLGGAANEKLFF. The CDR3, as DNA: TGTGCCAGCAGTGGGCCCTTAGGAGGGGCGGCAAATGAAAAACTGTTTTTT.

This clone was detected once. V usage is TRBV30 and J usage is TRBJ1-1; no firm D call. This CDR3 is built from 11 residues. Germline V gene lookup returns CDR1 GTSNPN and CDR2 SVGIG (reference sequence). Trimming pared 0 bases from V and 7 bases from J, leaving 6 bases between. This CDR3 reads CAWSVGGEAFF. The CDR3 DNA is TGTGCCTGGAGTGTAGGCGGTGAAGCTTTCTTT.

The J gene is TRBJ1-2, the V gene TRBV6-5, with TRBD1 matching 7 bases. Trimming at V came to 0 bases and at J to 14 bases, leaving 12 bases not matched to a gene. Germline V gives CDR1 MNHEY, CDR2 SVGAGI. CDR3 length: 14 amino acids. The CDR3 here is CASSYSGTARIGTF. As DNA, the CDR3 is TGTGCCAGCAGTTACTCCGGGACAGCTCGAATAGGGACCTTC.

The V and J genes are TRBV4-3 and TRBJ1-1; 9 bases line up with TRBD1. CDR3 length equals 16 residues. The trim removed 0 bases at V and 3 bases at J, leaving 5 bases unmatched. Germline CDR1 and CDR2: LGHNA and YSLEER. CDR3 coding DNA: TGCGCCAGCAGCCAAGACAACAGGGGGCTCTACACTGAAGCTTTCTTT. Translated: CASSQDNRGLYTEAFF.

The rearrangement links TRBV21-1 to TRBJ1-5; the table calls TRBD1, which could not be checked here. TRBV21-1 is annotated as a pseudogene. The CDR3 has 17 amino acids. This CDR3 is CASSKRDRGYSNQPQHF. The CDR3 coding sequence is TGTGCCAGCAGCAAACGGGACAGAGGCTATAGCAATCAGCCCCAGCATTTT.